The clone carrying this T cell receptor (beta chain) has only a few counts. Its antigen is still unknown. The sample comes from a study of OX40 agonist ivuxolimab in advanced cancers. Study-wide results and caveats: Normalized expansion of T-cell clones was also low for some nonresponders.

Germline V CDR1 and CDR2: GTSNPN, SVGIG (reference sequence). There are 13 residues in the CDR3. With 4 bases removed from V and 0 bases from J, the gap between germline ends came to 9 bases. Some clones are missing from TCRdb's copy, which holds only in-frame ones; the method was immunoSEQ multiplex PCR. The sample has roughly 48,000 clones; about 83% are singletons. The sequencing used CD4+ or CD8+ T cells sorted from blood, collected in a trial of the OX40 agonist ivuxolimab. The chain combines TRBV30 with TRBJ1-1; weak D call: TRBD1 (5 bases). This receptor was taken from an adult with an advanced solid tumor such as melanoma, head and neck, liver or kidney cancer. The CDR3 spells CAWTEGVNTEAFF. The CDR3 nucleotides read TGTGCCTGGACTGAAGGGGTGAACACTGAAGCTTTCTTT.